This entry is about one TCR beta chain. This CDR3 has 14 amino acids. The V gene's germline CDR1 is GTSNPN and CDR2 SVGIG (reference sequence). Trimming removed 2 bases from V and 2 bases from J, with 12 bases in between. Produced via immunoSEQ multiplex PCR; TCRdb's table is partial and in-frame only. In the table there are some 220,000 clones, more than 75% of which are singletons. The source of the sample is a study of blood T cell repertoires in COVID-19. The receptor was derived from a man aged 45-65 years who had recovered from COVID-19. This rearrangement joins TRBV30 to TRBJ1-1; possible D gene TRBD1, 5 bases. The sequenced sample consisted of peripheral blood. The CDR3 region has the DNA TGTGCCTGGAGTCTCAGGGTTCCAAACACTGAAGCTTTCTTT. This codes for CAWSLRVPNTEAFF.